This is a list of T cell receptor beta chains from one sample in a study of sequential checkpoint blockade in melanoma. Assay: immunoSEQ multiplex PCR; the TCRdb copy retains only in-frame clones and omits some. This table holds about 13,000 clones, approximately 22% found once. Sequences were derived from tumor tissue (inferred from file names), sampled from a patient given nivolumab and ipilimumab in sequence. All receptors come from a human donor with melanoma. Each CDR3 is given with its conserved first and last residue. A D gene is named only where the DNA matches it firmly. Rows may omit the clone size; those that give it use once, few, many or a size class.

>14|.|.|TRBV28|TRBJ1-2
TGTGCCAGCGGTCGGCCGGGAAGGGCGTATGGCTACACCTTC
CASGRPGRAYGYTF
>14|few|.|TRBV15|TRBJ1-4
TGTGCCACCAGCAACTGGAGGGGTGATGAAAAACTGTTTTTT
CATSNWRGDEKLFF
>13|.|.|TRBV30|TRBJ1-1
TGTGCCTGGAGTGTAGGGCCCAACACTGAAGCTTTCTTT
CAWSVGPNTEAFF
>14|.|TRBD2|TRBV14|TRBJ2-7
TGTGCCAGCAGCCCGGGACTAGCTCCCTACGAGCAGTACTTC
CASSPGLAPYEQYF
>15|many|.|TRBV11-3|TRBJ2-1
TGTGCCAGCAGCCTCGGGGCGACCTCCTACAATGAGCAGTTCTTC
CASSLGATSYNEQFF
>14|many|.|TRBV6-8|TRBJ1-5
TGTGCCAGCACTTCCCTATTCGGCAATCAGCCCCAGCATTTT
CASTSLFGNQPQHF
>15|medium-sized|TRBD2|TRBV6-8|TRBJ2-3
TGTGCCAGCAGTGCTAGCGGACTCCTCCCAGATACGCAGTATTTT
CASSASGLLPDTQYF
>15|few|TRBD1|TRBV6-8|TRBJ1-5
TGTGCCAGCAGTTACGCGACAGGGGGCTATCAGCCCCAGCATTTT
CASSYATGGYQPQHF
>13|medium-sized|.|TRBV30|TRBJ2-7
TGTGCCTGGAGCCATGACAATACCTACGAGCAGTACTTC
CAWSHDNTYEQYF
>14|few|TRBD1|TRBV6-8|TRBJ1-2
TGTGCCAGCAGCCCTGGGGGACAGGTGAATGGCTACACCTTC
CASSPGGQVNGYTF
>13|many|TRBD1|TRBV23-1|TRBJ1-2
TGCGCCAGCAGCCAAGCAACAGGGGATGGCTACACCTTC
CASSQATGDGYTF
>15|.|TRBD1|TRBV5-1|TRBJ2-1
TGCGCCAGCAGCTTGAGTGGACAGGGGGTCGATGAGCAGTTCTTC
CASSLSGQGVDEQFF
>19|.|TRBD2|TRBV28|TRBJ2-1
TGTGCCAGCAGTTTATGGGGACTAGCGGGAGGAGGCTCCTACAATGAGCAGTTCTTC
CASSLWGLAGGGSYNEQFF
>14|.|.|TRBV5-1|TRBJ2-1
TGCGCCAGCAGCTTGTGGCTAGCGAGTGATGAGCAGTTCTTC
CASSLWLASDEQFF
>14|.|TRBD1|TRBV29-1|TRBJ2-3
TGCAGCGCTTCCCCCGGGACAGGGACAGATACGCAGTATTTT
CSASPGTGTDTQYF
>13|.|.|TRBV10-1|TRBJ2-3
TGCGCCAGCTCGTTCGGCAGCACAGATACGCAGTATTTT
CASSFGSTDTQYF
>14|many|.|TRBV9|TRBJ2-3
TGTGCCAGCAGCGTAGAACTAGCCTTCAGTACGCAGTATTTT
CASSVELAFSTQYF
>14|.|TRBD2|TRBV19|TRBJ2-3
TGTGCCAGTAGCACGGGACTAGCGGGTAATACGCAGTATTTT
CASSTGLAGNTQYF
>14|.|.|TRBV9|TRBJ2-1
TGTGCCAGCAGCGTAGGGCAGGGGGGTGGTGAGCAGTTCTTC
CASSVGQGGGEQFF
>15|many|TRBD2|TRBV11-3|TRBJ2-1
TGTGCCAGCAGCCTCCAGCGGGGGGGATGGAATGAGCAGTTCTTC
CASSLQRGGWNEQFF
>14|few|.|TRBV6-8|TRBJ2-7
TGTGCCAGCAGGGGGGACGGGGGTACCTACGAGCAGTACTTC
CASRGDGGTYEQYF
>13|medium-sized|.|TRBV6-8|TRBJ1-4
TGTGCCAGCAGTAGACAGCTTAATGAAAAACTGTTTTTT
CASSRQLNEKLFF
>12|few|.|TRBV28|TRBJ1-2
TGTGCCAGCAGGCAAAAAGGTCCAGGCTACACCTTC
CASRQKGPGYTF
>14|.|TRBD1|TRBV6-8|TRBJ1-2
TGTGCCAGCGCGGACAGGGCGGCGAACTATGGCTACACCTTC
CASADRAANYGYTF
>17|many|TRBD2|TRBV11-3|TRBJ2-1
TGTGCCAGCAGCTTAGGGGACCTTATAGCGGGAACCAATGAGCAGTTCTTC
CASSLGDLIAGTNEQFF
>15|.|TRBD1|TRBV19|TRBJ1-1
TGTGCCAGTAGTACCTTAGAGACAGGGAAGGCTGAAGCTTTCTTT
CASSTLETGKAEAFF
>18|many|TRBD1|TRBV11-3|TRBJ1-1
TGTGCCAGCAGCTTGGTGTTGGGGACAGGGTCTTATAGCACTGAAGCTTTCTTT
CASSLVLGTGSYSTEAFF